Shown below are 30 T cell receptor beta chains from a single sample sequenced in a study of Ad26.COV2.S vaccination and SARS-CoV-2 variants. Libraries were prepared by immunoSEQ multiplex PCR; TCRdb keeps only in-frame clonotypes and omits some of them. The sample has some 7,000 clones, roughly 84% seen once. Sequenced material: peripheral blood, taken after recovery from COVID-19. Receptors originate from a human donor who had recovered from COVID-19.

This clone was observed a single time. The rearrangement joins TRBV7-2 to TRBJ1-1, with 11 positions matching TRBD1. Germline V gene lookup returns CDR1 SGHTA and CDR2 FQGNSA. The V segment lost 0 bases and the J segment 0 bases; nucleotides outside the gene matches: 12. The CDR3 contains 20 residues. The CDR3 DNA sequence: TGTGCCAGCAGCTTAGCCCAAGGACAGGGGGCACTCATACTGAACACTGAAGCTTTCTTT. Protein product: CASSLAQGQGALILNTEAFF.

The gene calls are TRBV25-1 and TRBJ2-5, with 9 bases aligning to TRBD2. Germline CDR1 MGHDK, CDR2 SYGVNS. Germline trimming cut 3 bases from V and 4 bases from J; bases unmatched to any gene: 0. There are 13 residues in the CDR3. Here the CDR3 DNA reads TGTGCCAGCAGTGATAGCGGGAGAGAGACCCAGTACTTC. Its translation is CASSDSGRETQYF.

The V and J genes are TRBV28 and TRBJ1-3, with D maybe TRBD1 (5 bases). CDR1 and CDR2 from the germline V gene are MDHEN and SYDVKM. V lost 2 bases and J lost 4, with 9 bases in between. This CDR3 contains 14 residues. The CDR3 region is CASSLGTFGNTIYF. In DNA, the CDR3 is TGTGCCAGCAGTTTAGGGACGTTCGGAAACACCATATATTTT.

The chain is built from TRBV29-1 and TRBJ1-5; D unclear. The V and J ends lost 4 bases and 7 bases respectively, with 11 bases between them. CDR1 SQVTM and CDR2 ANQGSEA come from the germline V gene. This CDR3 comprises 12 residues. In DNA form, the CDR3 reads TGCAGCGTTGGTGAAGGGAGACAGCCCCAGCATTTT. Protein: CSVGEGRQPQHF.

The V gene is TRBV7-2, the J gene TRBJ1-5; 10 nucleotides line up with TRBD1. The CDR3 consists of 13 residues. Trimming cost V 5 bases and J 10 bases; bases outside gene matches: 5. Germline CDR1 SGHTA, CDR2 FQGNSA. CDR3 region: CASSPDRGIPQHF. In nucleotides, the CDR3 is TGTGCCAGCAGCCCGGACAGGGGGATTCCCCAGCATTTT.

This clone was seen a handful of times. Here the CDR3 DNA reads TGTGCCAGCAGCTTCCCCGGCACCGGGGAGCTGTTTTTT. Encoded protein: CASSFPGTGELFF. This chain uses TRBV11-3 with TRBJ2-2; D is unresolved. Per germline, CDR1 SGHNT and CDR2 YENEEA. V was trimmed by 3 bases and J by 4 bases, leaving 6 bases between them. This CDR3 has 13 amino acids.

The chain has TRBV4-3 and TRBJ2-1, with no clear D. The V gene lost 0 bases and the J gene lost 0 bases, with 9 bases spanning the gap. CDR1 and CDR2 (germline): LGHNA, YSLEER. The CDR3 has 16 amino acids. In DNA form, the CDR3 reads TGCGCCAGCAGCCAAGATCGAGATTTCTCCTACAATGAGCAGTTCTTC. This encodes CASSQDRDFSYNEQFF.

The genes are TRBV27 and TRBJ1-2; D might be TRBD1 (5 bases). Between the trimmed V and J ends, which lost 2 bases and 4 bases, there was a span of 8 bases. This CDR3 contains 13 residues. Germline V gives CDR1 MNHEY, CDR2 SMNVEV (reference sequence). The CDR3 DNA reads as TGTGCCAGCAGTTTAAAGGGGAGCTATGGCTACACCTTC. This codes for CASSLKGSYGYTF.

The chain couples TRBV19 to TRBJ1-4; D remains unclear. CDR3 size: 11 residues. V lost 2 bases and J 12 bases, leaving 7 bases between the germline ends. Germline V lookup: CDR1 LNHDA, CDR2 SQIVND (reference sequence). The CDR3 DNA reads TGTGCCAGTAGTATAAGGCGCGAACTGTTTTTT. Amino acid sequence: CASSIRRELFF.

The genes are TRBV7-6 and TRBJ1-1; D gene unclear. CDR1 SGHVS and CDR2 FNYEAQ come from the germline V gene. The CDR3 is made up of 13 amino acids. The V gene lost 3 bases and the J gene lost 1 base, with 6 bases spanning the gap. The CDR3 sequence is CASSFKANTEAFF. The CDR3 coding sequence is TGTGCCAGCAGCTTCAAGGCGAACACTGAAGCTTTCTTT.

The chain uses TRBV10-2 and TRBJ1-5; no reliable D call. V lost 0 bases and J lost 7, with 4 bases in between. The germline gives CDR1 WSHSY, CDR2 SAAADI. This CDR3 comprises 12 residues. Here the CDR3 reads CASSESGQPQHF. In nucleotides, the CDR3 is TGCGCCAGCAGTGAGTCTGGGCAGCCCCAGCATTTT.

V and J are TRBV6-2 or TRBV6-3 and TRBJ2-1; D unresolved. The germline CDR1 and CDR2 sequences are MNHEY and SVGEGT. This CDR3 has 15 amino acids. Between the trimmed V and J ends, which lost 5 bases and 5 bases, there was a span of 16 bases. CDR3 protein: CASSTRALSDNEQFF. DNA of the CDR3: TGTGCCAGCAGTACCCGGGCGTTGTCCGACAATGAGCAGTTCTTC.

The V call is TRBV4-3, the J call TRBJ1-3; no definite D call. Germline-derived CDR1 and CDR2 are LGHNA and YSLEER. Trimming removed 0 bases from V and 0 bases from J, with 12 bases in between. The CDR3 is 17 amino acids. Written as DNA, the CDR3 is TGCGCCAGCAGCCAAGATCCCCTCAATAGCTCTGGAAACACCATATATTTT. Its protein product is CASSQDPLNSSGNTIYF.

The chain carries TRBV10-2 and TRBJ2-3, with 8 bases fitting TRBD2. This CDR3 is 15 amino acids long. V lost 5 bases and J lost 4; bases outside the gene matches: 8. The germline CDR1 and CDR2 sequences are WSHSY and SAAADI. CDR3 protein: CASSPTGGQADTQYF. The CDR3 nucleotides are TGCGCCAGCAGTCCCACGGGGGGGCAGGCAGATACGCAGTATTTT.

This clone has only a few counts. The V gene is TRBV19, the J gene TRBJ2-1, with D perhaps being TRBD1 or TRBD2 (6 bases each). The CDR3 is 15 residues long. CDR1 and CDR2 (germline): LNHDA, SQIVND (reference sequence). V gave up 2 bases and J gave up 3 bases, with 11 bases separating them. The CDR3 DNA sequence: TGTGCCAGTAGTATATTAGGGGGAGGCTACAATGAGCAGTTCTTC. This gives the protein CASSILGGGYNEQFF.

This clone showed up just once. The genes are TRBV19 and TRBJ1-1, with a weak D call TRBD1 (5 bases). The length of the CDR3 is 14 residues. CDR1 is LNHDA and CDR2 is SQIVND in the germline V gene (reference sequence). Trimming took off 6 bases at V and 3 bases at J, with 14 bases between the two ends. Written as DNA, the CDR3 is TGTGCCAGTAGGCAGGGTCTGGGGGACACTGAAGCTTTCTTT. Translated: CASRQGLGDTEAFF.

This clone turned up a few times. The V gene is TRBV27, the J gene TRBJ2-2; no reliable D call. The CDR3 consists of 14 residues. From germline, CDR1 is MNHEY and CDR2 SMNVEV (reference sequence). V shed 4 bases and J shed 1 base, with 7 bases lying between them. CDR3 DNA sequence: TGTGCCAGCAGTTGGACGGTGAACACCGGGGAGCTGTTTTTT. Translation gives CASSWTVNTGELFF.

Only one count was recorded for this clone. The chain joins TRBV7-8 to TRBJ1-3; D remains unclear. Germline CDR1 is SGHVS and CDR2 is FQNEAQ. V dropped 7 bases and J dropped 1 base, with 11 bases sitting between them. This CDR3 region has 14 residues. The CDR3 nucleotides are TGTGCCAGCACGATTGGCGGATCTGGAAACACCATATATTTT. It encodes CASTIGGSGNTIYF.

The chain carries TRBV7-2 and TRBJ1-5; no definite D call. Germline V lookup: CDR1 SGHTA, CDR2 FQGNSA. V was pared by 5 bases and J by 1 base, with 12 bases between. The CDR3 totals 15 residues. The CDR3 nucleotides are TGTGCCAGCAGCGCTCGGGTGGGGAGCAATCAGCCCCAGCATTTT. It translates to CASSARVGSNQPQHF.

This chain links TRBV19 with TRBJ1-5, with TRBD1 matching 7 bases. The CDR3 runs 23 residues. Trimming removed 0 bases from V and 2 bases from J; junction bases left unmatched: 25. Germline V CDR1 and CDR2: LNHDA, SQIVND (reference sequence). CDR3 protein: CASSIEGAGTVEEYLSGNQPQHF. The CDR3 region has the DNA TGTGCCAGTAGTATAGAGGGTGCCGGGACAGTCGAGGAGTATCTTTCGGGCAATCAGCCCCAGCATTTT.

J is TRBJ1-3 and V is TRBV3-1 (or the pseudogene TRBV3-2); D is uncertain. CDR3 length equals 16 residues. The germline V gene encodes CDR1 LGHDT and CDR2 YNNKEL (reference sequence). Between the trimmed V and J ends, which lost 1 base and 0 bases, there was a span of 10 bases. CDR3 region: CASSQGLGVSGNTIYF. In nucleotides, the CDR3 is TGTGCCAGCAGCCAAGGGCTGGGAGTCTCTGGAAACACCATATATTTT.

The chain joins TRBV2 to TRBJ2-7; D is uncertain. V lost 1 base, J lost 4 bases, and 11 bases lay in between. This CDR3 spans 14 amino acids. Germline values: CDR1 SNHLY, CDR2 FYNNEI. The CDR3 coding sequence is TGTGCCAGCAGTGAAGGTGCTCCCAGGTACGAGCAGTACTTC. Translated: CASSEGAPRYEQYF.

The rearrangement uses TRBV6-1 and TRBJ1-4, with TRBD1 as a possible D gene (6 bases). Trimming shortened V by 6 bases and J by 4 bases, and 15 bases separated the two germline ends. Germline V gene sequence: CDR1 MNHNS, CDR2 SASEGT. The CDR3 contains 15 residues. The CDR3 nucleotides are TGTGCCAGCAGGAGCCTGGGGGGGCTTAATGAAAAACTGTTTTTT. Translated, it gives CASRSLGGLNEKLFF.

The V gene is TRBV3-1 (or the pseudogene TRBV3-2), the J gene TRBJ2-1; TRBD2 aligns across 14 bases. CDR1 is LGHDT and CDR2 is YNNKEL in the germline V gene (reference sequence). Trimming cost V 1 base and J 8 bases; bases outside gene matches: 7. The CDR3 runs 17 residues. The CDR3 bases are TGTGCCAGCAGCCAAGGGACTAGCGGGAGGATCCGTCATGAGCAGTTCTTC. This codes for CASSQGTSGRIRHEQFF.

V gene TRBV9 combines with J gene TRBJ1-1, with 7 bases identical to TRBD1. The CDR3 has 16 amino acids. J gave up 1 base and V 0 bases, and 6 bases lay outside the gene matches. Germline CDR1 and CDR2: SGDLS and YYNGEE. CDR3 sequence (DNA): TGTGCCAGCAGCGTAGACCCGACAGGGAAGAACACTGAAGCTTTCTTT. This gives the protein CASSVDPTGKNTEAFF.

This rearrangement joins TRBV10-3 to TRBJ2-7, with D possibly matching TRBD1 (6 bases). The germline gives CDR1 ENHRY, CDR2 SYGVKD. The CDR3 sequence is 15 residues long. Trimming removed 6 bases from V and 1 base from J, with 16 bases in between. The CDR3 sequence: CAISDTGTISYEQYF. CDR3 DNA: TGTGCCATCAGCGATACCGGGACAATTTCCTACGAGCAGTACTTC.

The chain joins TRBV4-1 to TRBJ1-2, with D perhaps matching TRBD1 (5 bases). V dropped 4 bases and J dropped 4 bases, with 16 bases sitting between them. The V gene's germline CDR1 is MGHRA and CDR2 YSYEKL. This CDR3 is built from 15 residues. CDR3 DNA: TGCGCCAGCAGCCTTCAAGTCCAGGGCCTCTATGGCTACACCTTC. It specifies CASSLQVQGLYGYTF.

The V gene is TRBV7-2, the J gene TRBJ2-5, with D perhaps TRBD1 (6 bases). Between the trimmed V and J ends, which lost 3 bases and 2 bases, there was a span of 25 bases. CDR1 is SGHTA and CDR2 is FQGNSA in the germline V gene. This CDR3 contains 19 residues. CDR3 residues: CASSLVGAPPAPPQETQYF. CDR3 nucleotides: TGTGCCAGCAGCTTGGTGGGGGCCCCTCCGGCCCCCCCTCAAGAGACCCAGTACTTC.

The J gene is TRBJ2-1, the V gene TRBV18, with D perhaps TRBD2 (6 bases). V shed 4 bases and J shed 6 bases, with 10 bases lying between them. The CDR3 runs 13 residues. Germline CDR1 and CDR2: KGHSH and LQKENI. In DNA, the CDR3 is TGTGCCAGCTCACGGGGGACTGCCAATGAGCAGTTCTTC. This encodes CASSRGTANEQFF.

CDR3 residues: CASSLDGRPNTEAFF. DNA for the CDR3: TGCGCCAGCAGCTTAGACGGCCGGCCGAACACTGAAGCTTTCTTT. The chain couples TRBV5-1 to TRBJ1-1, with D unresolved. Trimming took 2 bases from V and 1 from J, leaving 12 bases between them. The CDR3 runs to 15 residues. Germline values: CDR1 SGHRS, CDR2 YFSETQ.